This T cell receptor (beta chain) was sequenced during a study of cytomegalovirus exposure and HLA in healthy donors. Vbeta (60) and Jbeta (13) primers were used in the PCR. Assay used: immunoSEQ multiplex PCR; TCRdb lists only in-frame clones, some missing. The sample has tens of thousands of clones, more than 80% seen once; the top ten hold just under 3%. V was clipped by 3 bases and J by 6 bases, with 12 bases between them. There are 13 residues in the CDR3. The germline V gene encodes CDR1 SGHTA and CDR2 FQGNSA. Sequencing input: PBMCs. The source is a woman in her 30s in good health and CMV-seronegative. This chain links TRBV7-2 with TRBJ2-7, with a weak D call TRBD1 (6 bases). CDR3 residues: CASSFRDIREQYF. CDR3 sequence (DNA): TGTGCCAGCAGCTTCCGGGACATCCGCGAGCAGTACTTC.